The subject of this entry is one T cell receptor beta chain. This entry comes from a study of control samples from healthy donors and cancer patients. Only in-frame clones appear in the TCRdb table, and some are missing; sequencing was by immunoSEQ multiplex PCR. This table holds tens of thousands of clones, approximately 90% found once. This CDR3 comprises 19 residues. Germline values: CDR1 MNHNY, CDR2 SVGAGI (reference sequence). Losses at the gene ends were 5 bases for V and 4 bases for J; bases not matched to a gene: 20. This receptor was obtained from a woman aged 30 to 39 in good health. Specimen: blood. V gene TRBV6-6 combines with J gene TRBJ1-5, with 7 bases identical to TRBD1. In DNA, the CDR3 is TGTGCCAGCAGTCGAAAACCGGGACAGCCGAGAGCAGCTAATCAGCCCCAGCATTTT. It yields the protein CASSRKPGQPRAANQPQHF.